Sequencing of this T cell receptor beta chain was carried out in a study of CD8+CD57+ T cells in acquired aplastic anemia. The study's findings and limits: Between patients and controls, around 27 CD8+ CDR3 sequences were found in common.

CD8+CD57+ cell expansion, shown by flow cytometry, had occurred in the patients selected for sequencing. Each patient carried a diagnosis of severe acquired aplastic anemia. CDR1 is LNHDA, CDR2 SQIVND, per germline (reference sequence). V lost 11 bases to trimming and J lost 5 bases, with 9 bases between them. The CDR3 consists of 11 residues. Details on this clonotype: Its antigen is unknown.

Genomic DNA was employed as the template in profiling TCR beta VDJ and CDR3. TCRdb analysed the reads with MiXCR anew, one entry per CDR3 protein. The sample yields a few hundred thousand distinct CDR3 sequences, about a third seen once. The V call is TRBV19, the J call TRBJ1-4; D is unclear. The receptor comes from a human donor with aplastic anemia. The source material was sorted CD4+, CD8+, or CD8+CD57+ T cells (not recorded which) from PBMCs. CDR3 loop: CAWSVNEKLFF. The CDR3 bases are TGTGCCTGGAGTGTGAATGAAAAACTGTTTTTT.